Sequencing of this T cell receptor (beta chain) was carried out in a study of T cell changes during pregnancy in multiple sclerosis. Repertoires were generated with immunoSEQ multiplex PCR, while TCRdb's copy carries only in-frame clones and drops some. The sample shows around 48,000 clones, about nine tenths of them seen only once. The CDR3 is 14 amino acids. Trimming cost V 4 bases and J 6 bases, with 16 bases left between them. Germline CDR1 SGHTA, CDR2 FQGNSA. The TCR comes from a female donor with multiple sclerosis, enrolled in a pregnancy study. The input for sequencing was CD8+ T cells from peripheral blood mononuclear cells, taken before pregnancy. The chain is built from TRBV7-2 and TRBJ2-7, with D perhaps matching TRBD1 (5 bases). The CDR3 DNA is TGTGCCAGCAGCTCCCTTTCGACAGCCGGCGAGCAGTACTTC. It specifies CASSSLSTAGEQYF.